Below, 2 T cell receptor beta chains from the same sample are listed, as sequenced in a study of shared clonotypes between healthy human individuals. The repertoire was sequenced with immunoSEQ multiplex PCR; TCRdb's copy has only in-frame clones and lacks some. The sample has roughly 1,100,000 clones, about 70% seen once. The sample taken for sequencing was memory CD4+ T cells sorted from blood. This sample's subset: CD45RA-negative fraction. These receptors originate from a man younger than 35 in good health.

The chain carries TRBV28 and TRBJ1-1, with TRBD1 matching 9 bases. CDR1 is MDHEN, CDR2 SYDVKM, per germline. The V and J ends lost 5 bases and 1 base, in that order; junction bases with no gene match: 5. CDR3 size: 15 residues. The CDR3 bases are TGTGCCAGCAGTGAATCGACAGGGGGGAACACTGAAGCTTTCTTT. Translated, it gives CASSESTGGNTEAFF.

In DNA form, the CDR3 reads TGTGCCACCTCTGGGATTAGCGGGAGTTGGGATGAGCAGTTCTTC. Its protein is CATSGISGSWDEQFF. This sequence joins TRBV15 and TRBJ2-1, with 9 bases that match TRBD2. Germline CDR1 reads LNHNV; CDR2 reads YYDKDF (reference sequence). The CDR3 length is 15 residues. V shed 8 bases and J 8 bases; nucleotides not matched to a gene: 13.